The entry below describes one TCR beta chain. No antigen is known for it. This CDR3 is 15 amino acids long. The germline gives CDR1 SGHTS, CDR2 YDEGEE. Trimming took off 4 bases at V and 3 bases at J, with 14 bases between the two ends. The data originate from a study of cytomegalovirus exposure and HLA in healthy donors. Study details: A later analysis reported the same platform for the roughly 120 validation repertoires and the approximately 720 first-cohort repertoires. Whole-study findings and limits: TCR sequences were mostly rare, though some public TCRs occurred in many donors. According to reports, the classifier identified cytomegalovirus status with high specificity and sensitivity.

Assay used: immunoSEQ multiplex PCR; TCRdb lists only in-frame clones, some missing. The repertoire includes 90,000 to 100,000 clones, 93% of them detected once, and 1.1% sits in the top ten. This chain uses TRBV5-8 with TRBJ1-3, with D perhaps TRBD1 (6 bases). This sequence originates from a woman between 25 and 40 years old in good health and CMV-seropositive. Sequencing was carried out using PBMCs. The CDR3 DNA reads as TGTGCCAGCAGCCGGAACAGGGATGTTGGAAACACCATATATTTT. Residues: CASSRNRDVGNTIYF.